These 8 T cell receptor beta chains originate from one sample sequenced in a study of blood T cell repertoires in COVID-19. Measured with immunoSEQ multiplex PCR; TCRdb has only the in-frame clones, and not every one. Of 350,000 to 550,000 clones in the sample, around 89% were seen once. The specimen was peripheral blood. The origin of the receptors is a woman in her 30s with acute or convalescent COVID-19.

The V gene is TRBV5-1, the J gene TRBJ1-2; no firm D call. The germline V gene encodes CDR1 SGHRS and CDR2 YFSETQ. This CDR3 has 15 residues. Trimming pared 0 bases from V and 4 bases from J, leaving 13 bases between. This CDR3 reads CASSLDPVGGYGYTF. For the CDR3, the DNA is TGCGCCAGCAGCTTGGACCCGGTCGGCGGCTATGGCTACACCTTC.

This rearrangement joins TRBV20-1 to TRBJ1-5, with D possibly matching TRBD1 (5 bases). The CDR3 length is 13 residues. V was pared by 3 bases and J by 4 bases, with 10 bases between. Germline-derived CDR1 and CDR2 are DFQATT and SNEGSKA (reference sequence). CDR3 amino acids: CSASRPGNQPQHF. The CDR3, as DNA: TGCAGTGCTAGTCGCCCAGGGAATCAGCCCCAGCATTTT.

The rearrangement joins TRBV7-2 to TRBJ2-1; D not certain. The CDR3 consists of 16 residues. The germline V gene has CDR1 SGHTA and CDR2 FQGNSA. The ends were cut back, 6 bases at V and 7 bases at J, with 22 bases in the middle. CDR3 loop: CASSDRPGMGGNEQFF. CDR3 DNA: TGTGCCAGCAGTGACCGCCCGGGTATGGGTGGGAATGAGCAGTTCTTC.

The V and J genes are TRBV4-2 and TRBJ2-2, with 10 bases aligning to TRBD2. Germline trimming cut 2 bases from V and 4 bases from J; bases unmatched to any gene: 4. The CDR3 is 16 residues long. CDR1 is LGHNA and CDR2 is YNFKEQ in the germline V gene. CDR3 amino acids: CASSQPSGGATGELFF. In DNA, the CDR3 is TGTGCCAGCAGCCAACCGAGCGGGGGGGCCACCGGGGAGCTGTTTTTT.

The V and J genes are TRBV27 and TRBJ1-1, with D maybe TRBD1 (5 bases). CDR3 length equals 13 residues. Per the germline V gene, CDR1 is MNHEY and CDR2 is SMNVEV (reference sequence). V was shortened by 1 base and J by 7 bases, with 10 bases between the two germline ends. DNA for the CDR3: TGTGCCAGCAGTTTATATAGAGACAGTGAAGCTTTCTTT. Translated: CASSLYRDSEAFF.

Only a few counts were recorded for this clone. V is TRBV19 and J is TRBJ1-2, with a weak D call TRBD1 (6 bases). Germline CDR1 and CDR2: LNHDA and SQIVND (reference sequence). V lost 4 bases, J lost 5 bases, and 11 bases lay in between. This CDR3 spans 13 amino acids. CDR3 amino acids: CASSRQEAYGYTF. For the CDR3, the DNA is TGTGCCAGTAGTAGACAGGAGGCTTATGGCTACACCTTC.

CDR3 sequence: CALSGGRGQPQHF. The CDR3 bases are TGTGCCTTGAGCGGGGGGCGCGGTCAGCCCCAGCATTTT. The chain uses TRBV30 and TRBJ1-5, with D possibly being TRBD1 (6 bases). The germline V gene has CDR1 GTSNPN and CDR2 SVGIG (reference sequence). V lost 7 bases and J 6 bases, leaving 16 bases between the germline ends. CDR3 size: 13 residues.

The chain carries TRBV7-9 and TRBJ1-4; D is perhaps TRBD1 (6 bases). Germline V CDR1 and CDR2: SEHNR, FQNEAQ (reference sequence). The CDR3 has 15 amino acids. Trimming took 5 bases from V and 8 from J, leaving 18 bases between them. The CDR3 DNA is TGTGCCAGCAGCAAAGACCCAGGGGCTGCGGAAAAACTGTTTTTT. As protein: CASSKDPGAAEKLFF.